The source of this T cell receptor beta chain is a study of cytomegalovirus exposure and HLA in healthy donors. Findings and caveats of the study: Researchers reported in a later analysis that a missense DCLRE1C variant was tied to TCR beta V- and J-gene trimming. Based on reports, TCR beta sequences accurately predicted HLA-A and HLA-B alleles for most subjects. Earlier findings revealed that most TCR beta V segments proved productive either about 87% or about 30% of the time.

Every donor was a healthy person donating bone marrow. PCR primers comprised 60 Vbeta and 13 Jbeta primers. The assay was immunoSEQ multiplex PCR, and TCRdb's table has in-frame clones only and misses some. The data contain approximately 150,000 clones, under 85% of them singletons. J was trimmed by 7 bases and V by 4 bases; bases with no gene match: 4. CDR1 is MNHEY and CDR2 is SMNVEV in the germline V gene (reference sequence). There are 14 residues in the CDR3. As for this clone: Its antigen is not identified.

The chain joins TRBV27 to TRBJ1-6, with 7 bases lining up with TRBD1. The source material was PBMCs. This sequence originates from a man aged 45-65 years in good health and CMV-seropositive. CDR3 protein: CASSSSGGNSPLHF. The DNA of the CDR3 is TGTGCCAGCAGTTCGTCAGGGGGGAATTCACCCCTCCACTTT.